Listed below are T cell receptor beta chains from one sample, sequenced in a study of CD8 T cells in ankylosing spondylitis. Using its own MiXCR run on the 5' RACE reads, TCRdb lists one record per CDR3 protein. The data show around 75,000 distinct CDR3 sequences, roughly 5.2% seen once. The sample consisted of blood, either unsorted or a sorted T cell fraction (not recorded which). All receptors come from a male donor with ankylosing spondylitis or in good health (not recorded which). Each CDR3 is given with its conserved first and last residue. Fields, in order: D gene, J gene, clone size, V gene, CDR3 DNA, CDR3 protein. The D gene is left open where the match is weak. Only some rows state a clone size, as once, few, many or a class for expanded clones.

-,TRBJ1-1,many,TRBV5-8,TGTGCCAGCAGCTTGGATCTTGGCATGATGAACACTGAAGCTTTCTTT,CASSLDLGMMNTEAFF
-,TRBJ2-5,many,TRBV12-3/TRBV12-4,TGTGCCAGCAGTTCAAACATGGACACGCAAGAGACCCAGTACTTC,CASSSNMDTQETQYF
-,TRBJ1-1,many,TRBV27,TGTGCCAGCAGTTTAAATGGGGGGCTAGGTCGGGCTTTCTTT,CASSLNGGLGRAFF
TRBD1,TRBJ2-3,many,TRBV7-8,TGTGCCAGCAGTTCCGGGACAGGAGTCACAGATACGCAGTATTTT,CASSSGTGVTDTQYF
-,TRBJ1-5,many,TRBV20-1,TGCAGTGTTGCAGGGACCAATCAGCCCCAGCATTTT,CSVAGTNQPQHF
-,TRBJ2-2,many,TRBV5-1,TGCGCCAGCAGCTTGGACGCCCAGGGGGGTAAAGGGGAGCTGTTTTTT,CASSLDAQGGKGELFF
-,TRBJ1-1,many,TRBV12-3/TRBV12-4,TGTGCCAGCAGCCGCGGCCCCCAACGAACTGAAGCTTTCTTT,CASSRGPQRTEAFF
TRBD1,TRBJ2-3,many,TRBV7-9,TGTGCCAGCAGCTTAGAAGGGACAGGCGGCACAGATACGCAGTATTTT,CASSLEGTGGTDTQYF
-,TRBJ1-1,many,TRBV10-3,TGTGCCATCAGTGATCGGAGGGGACTGAACACTGAAGCTTTCTTT,CAISDRRGLNTEAFF
TRBD1,TRBJ1-2,many,TRBV5-1,TGCGCCAGCAGCTACTCCGGACAGGGTTCCAACTATGGCTACACCTTC,CASSYSGQGSNYGYTF
TRBD1,TRBJ2-2,many,TRBV24-1,TGTGCCACCAGTGATCCGCCGGGACAGGGTACAGCTGGGGAGCTGTTTTTT,CATSDPPGQGTAGELFF
-,TRBJ1-1,many,TRBV24-1,TGTGCCACCAGAAGGTCGGGGTTGGACACTGAAGCTTTCTTT,CATRRSGLDTEAFF
-,TRBJ1-1,many,TRBV29-1,TGCAGCGTGGGGGGAAGGAACACTGAAGCTTTCTTT,CSVGGRNTEAFF
-,TRBJ1-6,many,TRBV20-1,TGCAGTGCTAGAGATCGGACAACTTATAATTCACCCCTCCACTTT,CSARDRTTYNSPLHF
-,TRBJ1-1,many,TRBV12-3/TRBV12-4,TGTGCCAGCAGCTCAGGAACTCCTCCCTCCGAAGCTTTCTTT,CASSSGTPPSEAFF
TRBD1,TRBJ1-5,many,TRBV24-1,TGTGCCACCAGTGATTTTGCCCCCAGAACTCAGGGGGCGCATTATAGAAGCAATCAGCCCCAGCATTTT,CATSDFAPRTQGAHYRSNQPQHF
-,TRBJ1-1,many,TRBV11-2,TGTGCCAGCAGCTTAGAGAGGCAAAGCACTGAAGCTTTCTTT,CASSLERQSTEAFF
TRBD1,TRBJ2-5,many,TRBV27,TGTGCCAGCAGTACTGGACAGGGTGGCCAAGAGACCCAGTACTTC,CASSTGQGGQETQYF
-,TRBJ2-5,many,TRBV5-1,TGCGCCAGCAGCCCAGACCCGGGACGGAGAGAGACCCAGTACTTC,CASSPDPGRRETQYF
-,TRBJ2-7,many,TRBV9,TGTGCCAGCAGCGTAGGGGATGACGAGCAGTACTTC,CASSVGDDEQYF
-,TRBJ1-2,many,TRBV7-8,TGTGCCAGCAGCCCCCCCTTGCGGACGATGGTGACCCCTGGCTACACCTTC,CASSPPLRTMVTPGYTF
-,TRBJ2-1,-,TRBV7-9,TGTGCCAGCAGCTTAGGAGCATCTGAGCAGTTCTTC,CASSLGASEQFF
TRBD2,TRBJ2-1,many,TRBV10-3,TGTGCCATCAGTGACCCCAGCGGGGGGGCCTACAATGAGCAGTTCTTC,CAISDPSGGAYNEQFF
-,TRBJ2-6,few,TRBV18,TGTGCCAGCTCACTCGGCCAGGGATCTGGGGCCAACGTCCTGACTTTC,CASSLGQGSGANVLTF
TRBD1,TRBJ2-1,many,TRBV5-1,TGCGCCAGCAGCAGCGGACAGGCCCAAACCTCCTACAATGAGCAGTTCTTC,CASSSGQAQTSYNEQFF
-,TRBJ2-3,many,TRBV5-1,TGCGCCAGCAGCAGGGACCAGCTCTCAGATACGCAGTATTTT,CASSRDQLSDTQYF
TRBD1,TRBJ1-5,-,TRBV20-1,TGCAGTGCGACAGGGGGAAGTACCAGCAATCAGCCCCAGCATTTT,CSATGGSTSNQPQHF
-,TRBJ1-1,many,TRBV5-1,TGCGCCAGCAGCTTGCGTCAGGGGTCCACTGAAGCTTTCTTT,CASSLRQGSTEAFF
TRBD1,TRBJ1-2,many,TRBV28,TGTGCCATCCTCGGGGTGAGGGACAGCTATGGCTACACCTTC,CAILGVRDSYGYTF
-,TRBJ2-7,many,TRBV6-5,TGTGCCAGCAGTTACGCCTTTCTAGGGGACTACGAGCAGTACTTC,CASSYAFLGDYEQYF
-,TRBJ2-7,many,TRBV12-5,TGTGCTAGTGGTTACGGGGGCCGGAACGAGCAGTACTTC,CASGYGGRNEQYF
-,TRBJ2-2,many,TRBV5-1,TGCGCCAGCAGCTTGGAAGCGACACGATTTAACACCGGGGAGCTGTTTTTT,CASSLEATRFNTGELFF
TRBD2,TRBJ2-3,many,TRBV7-9,TGTGCCAGCAGCACCGGACTAGCGGGGCCAGATACGCAGTATTTT,CASSTGLAGPDTQYF
-,TRBJ2-7,many,TRBV28,TGTGCCAGCAGTTTTCTCTACGAGCAGTACTTC,CASSFLYEQYF
-,TRBJ2-1,many,TRBV14,TGTGCCAGCAGCCTAACCGATTCAGGAAATGAGCAGTTCTTC,CASSLTDSGNEQFF
TRBD2,TRBJ2-7,-,TRBV20-1,TGCAGTGCTAGTCTTGGGCGGGGGAGCTCCTACGAGCAGTACTTC,CSASLGRGSSYEQYF
TRBD1,TRBJ2-1,many,TRBV29-1,TGCAGCATTTCCCGGACAGGTAGTTTTGGAACTGACAATGAGCAGTTCTTC,CSISRTGSFGTDNEQFF
-,TRBJ1-3,many,TRBV29-1,TGCAGCGTTGAAGATCCTCAGGACGGAAACACCATATATTTT,CSVEDPQDGNTIYF
-,TRBJ1-5,many,TRBV28,TGTGCCAGCAGAGAGAACAATCAGCCCCAGCATTTT,CASRENNQPQHF
TRBD1,TRBJ2-5,few,TRBV20-1,TGCAGTGCTGCGGGACAGGGACAAGAGACCCAGTACTTC,CSAAGQGQETQYF
TRBD1,TRBJ1-2,many,TRBV20-1,TGCAGTGCTAGAGAGGACAGGGGGCACGGCTACACCTTC,CSAREDRGHGYTF
TRBD2,TRBJ2-2,many,TRBV19,TGTGCCAGTAAGCTAGCGGGGTCAGGCGGGGAGCTGTTTTTT,CASKLAGSGGELFF
-,TRBJ2-6,many,TRBV30,TGTGCCTGGAGCTCTGGGGCCAACGTCCTGACTTTC,CAWSSGANVLTF
-,TRBJ1-1,many,TRBV7-6,TGTGCCAGCAGCTTAGAAATGAACACTGAAGCTTTCTTT,CASSLEMNTEAFF
TRBD2,TRBJ2-7,-,TRBV4-3,TGCGCCAGCAGCCAGGGGGGACTAGGCTACGAGCAGTACTTC,CASSQGGLGYEQYF
TRBD2,TRBJ2-1,many,TRBV11-2,TGTGCCAGCAGCGATCCCGGACTAGCGGCGTACAATGAGCAGTTCTTC,CASSDPGLAAYNEQFF
-,TRBJ1-5,many,TRBV3-1,TGTGCCAGCAGCCAAGATTTGCAGGTCCATCAGCCCCAGCATTTT,CASSQDLQVHQPQHF
TRBD2,TRBJ2-1,many,TRBV24-1,TGTGCCACCAGTGATTTGGGACTAGCGGGGGGTGGGTACAATGAGCAGTTCTTC,CATSDLGLAGGGYNEQFF
-,TRBJ2-2,many,TRBV7-6,TGTGCCAGCAGCTCACCGGGACAAGGGAACACCGGGGAGCTGTTTTTT,CASSSPGQGNTGELFF
TRBD2,TRBJ2-2,-,TRBV6-1,TGTGCCAGCAGTCTCGGGACTAGCACCACCGGGGAGCTGTTTTTT,CASSLGTSTTGELFF
-,TRBJ1-1,many,TRBV5-1,TGCGCCAGCAGCTTGATGGCAGGAGAAGCTGAAGCTTTCTTT,CASSLMAGEAEAFF
TRBD1,TRBJ2-3,many,TRBV6-5,TGTGCCAGCAGTTACGGCAGGGGGAACACAGATACGCAGTATTTT,CASSYGRGNTDTQYF
-,TRBJ1-5,-,TRBV12-3/TRBV12-4,TGTGCCAGCAGTTTGACAGTCAGCAATCAGCCCCAGCATTTT,CASSLTVSNQPQHF